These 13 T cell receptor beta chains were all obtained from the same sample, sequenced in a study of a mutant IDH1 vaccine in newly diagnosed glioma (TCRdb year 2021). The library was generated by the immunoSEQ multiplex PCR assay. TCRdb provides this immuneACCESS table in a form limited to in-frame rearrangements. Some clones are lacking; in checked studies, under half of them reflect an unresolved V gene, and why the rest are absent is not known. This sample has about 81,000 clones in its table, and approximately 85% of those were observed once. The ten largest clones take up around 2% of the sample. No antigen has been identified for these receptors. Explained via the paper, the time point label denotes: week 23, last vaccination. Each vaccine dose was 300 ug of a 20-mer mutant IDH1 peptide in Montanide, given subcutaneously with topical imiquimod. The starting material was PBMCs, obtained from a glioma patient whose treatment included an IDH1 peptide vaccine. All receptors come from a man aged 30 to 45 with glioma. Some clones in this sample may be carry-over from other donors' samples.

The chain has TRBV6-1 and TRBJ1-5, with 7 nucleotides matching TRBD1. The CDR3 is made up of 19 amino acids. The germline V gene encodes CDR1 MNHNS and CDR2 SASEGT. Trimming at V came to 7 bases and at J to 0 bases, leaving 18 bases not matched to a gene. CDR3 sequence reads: CASTDRATLSAYSNQPQHF. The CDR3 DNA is TGTGCCAGCACTGACAGGGCAACCCTATCGGCCTATAGCAATCAGCCCCAGCATTTT.

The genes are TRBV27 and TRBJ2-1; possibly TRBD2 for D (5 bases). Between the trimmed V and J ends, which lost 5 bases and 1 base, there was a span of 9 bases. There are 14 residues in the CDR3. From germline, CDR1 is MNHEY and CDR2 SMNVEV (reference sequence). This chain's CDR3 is CASSPRGSYNEQFF. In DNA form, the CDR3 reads TGTGCCAGCAGTCCCCGGGGTTCCTACAATGAGCAGTTCTTC.

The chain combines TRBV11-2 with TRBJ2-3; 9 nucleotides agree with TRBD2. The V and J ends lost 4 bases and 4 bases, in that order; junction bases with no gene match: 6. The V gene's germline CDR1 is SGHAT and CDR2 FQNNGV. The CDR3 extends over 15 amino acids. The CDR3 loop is CASSSLAGIADTQYF. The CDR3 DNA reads TGTGCCAGCAGCTCGCTAGCGGGAATCGCAGATACGCAGTATTTT.

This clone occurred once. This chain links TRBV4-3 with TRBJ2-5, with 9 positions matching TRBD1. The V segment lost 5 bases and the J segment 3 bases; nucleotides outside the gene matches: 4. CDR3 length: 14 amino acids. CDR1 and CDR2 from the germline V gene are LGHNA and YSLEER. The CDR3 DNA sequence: TGCGCCAGCAGCTACCGGACAGGGGAAGAGACCCAGTACTTC. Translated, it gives CASSYRTGEETQYF.

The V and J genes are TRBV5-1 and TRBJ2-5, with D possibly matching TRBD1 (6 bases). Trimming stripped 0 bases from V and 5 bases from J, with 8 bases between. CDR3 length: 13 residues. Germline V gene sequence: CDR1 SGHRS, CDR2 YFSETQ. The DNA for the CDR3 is TGCGCCAGCAGCTTGGAGGGGGTGGAGACCCAGTACTTC. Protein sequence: CASSLEGVETQYF.

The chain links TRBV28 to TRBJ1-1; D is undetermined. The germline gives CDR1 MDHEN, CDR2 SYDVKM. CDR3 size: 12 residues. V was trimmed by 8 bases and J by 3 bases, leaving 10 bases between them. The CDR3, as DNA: TGTGCCAGCTCGAGCAGCTACACTGAAGCTTTCTTT. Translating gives CASSSSYTEAFF.

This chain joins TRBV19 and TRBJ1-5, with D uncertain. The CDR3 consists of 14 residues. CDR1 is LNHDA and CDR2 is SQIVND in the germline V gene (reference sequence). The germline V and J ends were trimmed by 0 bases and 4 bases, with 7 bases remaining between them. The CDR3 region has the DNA TGTGCCAGTAGTATAGACAGCGGAAATCAGCCCCAGCATTTT. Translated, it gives CASSIDSGNQPQHF.

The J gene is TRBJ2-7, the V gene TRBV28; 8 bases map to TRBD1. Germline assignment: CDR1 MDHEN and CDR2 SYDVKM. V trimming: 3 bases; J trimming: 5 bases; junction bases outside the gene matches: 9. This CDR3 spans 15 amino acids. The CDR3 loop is CASSFHGRGLDEQYF. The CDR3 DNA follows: TGTGCCAGCAGTTTCCACGGCAGGGGGCTAGACGAGCAGTACTTC.

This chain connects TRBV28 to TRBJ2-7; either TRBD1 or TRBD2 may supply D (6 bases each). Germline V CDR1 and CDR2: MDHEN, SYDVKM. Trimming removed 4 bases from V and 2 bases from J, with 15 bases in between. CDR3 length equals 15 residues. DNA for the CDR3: TGTGCCAGCAGTTCCTGGTGGGGGGCGACCTACGAGCAGTACTTC. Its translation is CASSSWWGATYEQYF.

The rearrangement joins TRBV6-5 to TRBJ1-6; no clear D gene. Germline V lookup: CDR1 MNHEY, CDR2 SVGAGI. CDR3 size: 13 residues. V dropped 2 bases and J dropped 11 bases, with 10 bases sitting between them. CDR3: CASSYGVFTPLHF. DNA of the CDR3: TGTGCCAGCAGTTACGGCGTGTTCACACCCCTCCACTTT.

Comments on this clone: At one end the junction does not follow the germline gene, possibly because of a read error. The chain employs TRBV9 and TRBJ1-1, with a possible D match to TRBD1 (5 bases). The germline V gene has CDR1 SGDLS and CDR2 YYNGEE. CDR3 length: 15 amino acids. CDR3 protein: CVSSRGPTRGAEAFF. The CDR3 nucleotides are TGTGTCAGCAGCCGCGGTCCTACTCGAGGGGCTGAAGCTTTCTTT. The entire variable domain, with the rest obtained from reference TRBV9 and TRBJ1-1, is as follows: DSGVTQTPKHLITATGQRVTLRCSPRSGDLSVYWYQQSLDQGLQFLIQYYNGEERAKGNILERFSAQQFPDLHSELNLSSLELGDSALYFCVSSRGPTRGAEAFFGQGTRLTVV.

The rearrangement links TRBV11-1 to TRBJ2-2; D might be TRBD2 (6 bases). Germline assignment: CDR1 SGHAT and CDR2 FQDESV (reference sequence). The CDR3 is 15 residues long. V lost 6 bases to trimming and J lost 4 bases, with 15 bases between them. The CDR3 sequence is CASSLARISTGELFF. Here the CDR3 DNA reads TGTGCCAGCAGTCTAGCGCGAATTAGCACCGGGGAGCTGTTTTTT.

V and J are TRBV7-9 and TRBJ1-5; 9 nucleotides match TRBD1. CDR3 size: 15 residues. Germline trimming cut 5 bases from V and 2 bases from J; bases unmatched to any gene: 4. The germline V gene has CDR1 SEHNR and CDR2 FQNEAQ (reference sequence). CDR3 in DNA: TGTGCCAGCAGCCGGACAGGGGCGGGCAATCAGCCCCAGCATTTT. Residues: CASSRTGAGNQPQHF.